This TCR beta chain was profiled in a study of T cells in Graves' hyperthyroidism and ophthalmopathy. This clonotype was found many times. Its antigen remains unknown. CDR3 size: 14 residues. Germline CDR1 and CDR2: MDHEN and SYDVKM. V was pared by 3 bases and J by 1 base, with 9 bases between. Regarding the study as a whole: From stable hyperthyroidism, ophthalmopathy was separated by a 13 V-J model. Among clonotypes expanded in thyroid above 0.001, most were also found in blood.

There were TCR beta CDR3 regions amplified from RNA transcripts. Using the HTBI primer set, a first-round RT-PCR was run on the TCR CDR3. MiXCR was run by TCRdb on the multiplex PCR reads, yielding one entry per CDR3 protein. This table holds more than 500,000 distinct CDR3 sequences, roughly 14% found once. A roughly 10 ml volume of fresh peripheral blood provided the PBMCs. The chain uses TRBV28 and TRBJ2-5, with D unresolved. This sequence was found in a woman in her 40s with Graves' ophthalmopathy. The specimen was blood. The CDR3 here is CASSFDTSQETQYF. The CDR3 bases are TGTGCCAGCAGTTTCGACACAAGCCAAGAGACCCAGTACTTC.